The next 18 T cell receptor beta chains were all read from a single sample in a study of T cells in Graves' hyperthyroidism and ophthalmopathy. From RNA transcripts, TCR beta CDR3 regions were amplified. Initially, a first-round RT-PCR of the TCR CDR3 employed the HTBI primer set. One entry per CDR3 protein, called by TCRdb with MiXCR from the multiplex PCR reads. The data contain fewer than 550,000 distinct CDR3 sequences, approximately 15% of them singletons. Sequenced material: blood. Receptors were obtained from a woman under 30 with Graves' hyperthyroidism.

This rearrangement joins TRBV9 to TRBJ2-3; 8 nucleotides line up with TRBD1. The CDR3 length is 16 residues. Germline lookup yields CDR1 SGDLS and CDR2 YYNGEE. J lost 1 base, V lost 5 bases, and 9 bases had no gene match. CDR3 residues: CASSPSPGGGTDTQYF. For the CDR3, the DNA is TGTGCCAGCAGTCCGTCCCCAGGGGGCGGCACAGATACGCAGTATTTT.

This clonotype was recorded many times. The chain has TRBV12-3 or TRBV12-4 and TRBJ2-1; 12 nucleotides line up with TRBD2. The V segment lost 6 bases and the J segment 2 bases; nucleotides outside the gene matches: 2. This CDR3 has 15 amino acids. In DNA form, the CDR3 reads TGTGCCAGCAGCCCTAGCGGGGGGGCCTACAATGAGCAGTTCTTC. This translates into CASSPSGGAYNEQFF.

This clonotype was found many times. J is TRBJ2-1 and V is TRBV6-1; 10 positions agree with TRBD1. The junction had 13 bases not matched to a gene; V was cut back by 6 bases and J by 5 bases. Germline lookup yields CDR1 MNHNS and CDR2 SASEGT. The CDR3 covers 17 residues. The CDR3 DNA is TGTGCCAGCAGACAACTACCGGGACAGGGGTTTAACAATGAGCAGTTCTTC. Its translation: CASRQLPGQGFNNEQFF.

V usage is TRBV4-2 and J usage is TRBJ1-3, with 8 bases fitting TRBD1. With 0 bases clipped from V and 1 base from J, the junction kept 8 bases outside the gene matches. The germline gives CDR1 LGHNA, CDR2 YNFKEQ. This CDR3 is built from 18 residues. CDR3: CASSQDHRQGASGNTIYF. CDR3 in DNA: TGTGCCAGCAGCCAAGATCATAGGCAGGGGGCTTCTGGAAACACCATATATTTT.

The chain joins TRBV6-5 to TRBJ2-2, with 7 bases identical to TRBD1. V lost 2 bases, J lost 4 bases, and 4 bases stayed unmatched. Germline V gene lookup returns CDR1 MNHEY and CDR2 SVGAGI. The CDR3 consists of 15 residues. DNA of the CDR3: TGTGCCAGCAGTTACCTGGACAGGATCACCGGGGAGCTGTTTTTT. Amino acid sequence: CASSYLDRITGELFF.

This clonotype was observed at least ten times. The gene calls are TRBV7-9 and TRBJ2-1; TRBD2 agrees at 9 bases. Losses at the gene ends were 1 base for V and 7 bases for J; bases not matched to a gene: 8. CDR1 SEHNR and CDR2 FQNEAQ come from the germline V gene (reference sequence). This CDR3 has 16 residues. The CDR3 coding sequence is TGTGCCAGCAGCTTAGGCGCGGGAGGGGCGGAAAATGAGCAGTTCTTC. Translating it yields CASSLGAGGAENEQFF.

This chain uses TRBV7-2 with TRBJ2-7; D is unclear. With 5 bases removed from V and 6 bases from J, the gap between germline ends came to 17 bases. The length of the CDR3 is 14 residues. CDR1 and CDR2 from the germline V gene are SGHTA and FQGNSA. Here the CDR3 reads CASSQIRRRSEQYF. CDR3 in DNA: TGTGCCAGCAGCCAGATCCGCAGGAGATCCGAGCAGTACTTC.

This clonotype came up many times. The chain is built from TRBV5-1 and TRBJ2-3; D not certain. The ends were cut back, 7 bases at V and 0 bases at J, with 15 bases in the middle. The germline V gene has CDR1 SGHRS and CDR2 YFSETQ. The CDR3 consists of 15 residues. DNA of the CDR3: TGCGCCAGCCGGAACAGTCACTCTAGCACAGATACGCAGTATTTT. The encoded protein is CASRNSHSSTDTQYF.

This clonotype was picked up many times. J is TRBJ2-7 and V is TRBV20-1; 8 nucleotides agree with TRBD1. CDR3 length: 14 amino acids. CDR1 DFQATT and CDR2 SNEGSKA come from the germline V gene (reference sequence). V trimming: 5 bases; J trimming: 4 bases; junction bases outside the gene matches: 10. CDR3 sequence (DNA): TGCAGTGCTTCCCACAGGGGGAGAGTGTACGAGCAGTACTTC. It is translated as CSASHRGRVYEQYF.

This chain connects TRBV25-1 to TRBJ1-5; a possible D gene is TRBD1 (5 bases). Germline CDR1 is MGHDK and CDR2 is SYGVNS. Trimming removed 3 bases from V and 2 bases from J, with 11 bases in between. The CDR3 has 15 residues. Here the CDR3 reads CASSDSRVGNQPQHF. The DNA for the CDR3 is TGTGCCAGCAGTGACAGCAGGGTAGGCAATCAGCCCCAGCATTTT. Combining the CDR3 with reference TRBV25-1 and TRBJ1-5 gives the whole variable domain EADIYQTPRYLVIGTGKKITLECSQTMGHDKMYWYQQDPGMELHLIHYSYGVNSTEKGDLSSESTVSRIRTEHFPLTLESARPSHTSQYLCASSDSRVGNQPQHFGDGTRLSIL.

This clonotype was seen repeatedly, ten times or more. The rearrangement joins TRBV20-1 to TRBJ2-7; D not resolved. Trimming removed 3 bases at V and 0 bases at J, with 3 bases between. This CDR3 has 11 amino acids. CDR1 DFQATT and CDR2 SNEGSKA come from the germline V gene (reference sequence). CDR3 amino acids: CSARGSYEQYF. In DNA form, the CDR3 reads TGCAGTGCTAGGGGCTCCTACGAGCAGTACTTC.

This clonotype showed up just once. V usage is TRBV6-2 or TRBV6-3 and J usage is TRBJ2-5; D might be TRBD2 (5 bases). Between the trimmed V and J ends, which lost 2 bases and 11 bases, there was a span of 9 bases. CDR3 size: 11 residues. Looked up from germline, CDR1 is MNHEY and CDR2 is SVGEGT. In nucleotides, the CDR3 is TGTGCCAGCAGTTACGGGGAGAAACAGTACTTC. Amino acids: CASSYGEKQYF.

The chain links TRBV12-3 or TRBV12-4 to TRBJ2-7; 7 nucleotides align to TRBD1. V lost 6 bases, J lost 0 bases, and 11 bases stayed unmatched. This CDR3 comprises 16 residues. The CDR3 nucleotides are TGTGCCAGCAGCCCACAGGGGTCCCTGAGCTCCTACGAGCAGTACTTC. Its protein product is CASSPQGSLSSYEQYF.

This clonotype was seen more than once but under ten times. The chain is built from TRBV5-8 and TRBJ1-3, with a possible D match to TRBD1 (5 bases). Looked up from germline, CDR1 is SGHTS and CDR2 is YDEGEE. The CDR3 extends over 16 amino acids. V was trimmed by 1 base and J by 4 bases, leaving 15 bases between them. The CDR3 nucleotides are TGTGCCAGCAGCTTGTTGGCAGGGACGGGCGGAAACACCATATATTTT. It translates to CASSLLAGTGGNTIYF.

This clonotype was counted at least ten times. The V gene is TRBV15, the J gene TRBJ2-7; D may be TRBD2 (7 bases). CDR3 length equals 15 residues. The germline V and J ends were trimmed by 1 base and 6 bases, with 16 bases remaining between them. CDR1 is LNHNV and CDR2 is YYDKDF in the germline V gene (reference sequence). The CDR3 sequence: CATSRVVGRGFEQYF. Here the CDR3 DNA reads TGTGCCACCAGCAGAGTGGTTGGGAGGGGGTTCGAGCAGTACTTC.

There are many counts of this clonotype. This chain links TRBV3-1 with TRBJ2-1; 9 bases fit TRBD2. Germline CDR1 LGHDT, CDR2 YNNKEL (reference sequence). The CDR3 is made up of 16 amino acids. Unmatched junction bases numbered 13, after V lost 5 bases and J lost 8 bases. The CDR3 coding sequence is TGTGCCAGCAGCGACTGGCCGGGACTAGCTAACGATGAGCAGTTCTTC. Encoded protein: CASSDWPGLANDEQFF.

This clonotype was seen repeatedly, ten times or more. This chain uses TRBV9 with TRBJ2-7; D is unresolved. CDR1 is SGDLS, CDR2 YYNGEE, per germline. This CDR3 comprises 12 residues. Trimming stripped 0 bases from V and 4 bases from J, with 5 bases between. The CDR3 sequence is CASSVDGYEQYF. The DNA of the CDR3 is TGTGCCAGCAGCGTAGATGGGTACGAGCAGTACTTC.

Concerning this clonotype: A clone one base away is much larger, so this may be a read error. The chain recombines TRBV20-1 with TRBJ1-6; D gene ambiguous. CDR3 size: 13 residues. CDR1 and CDR2 from the germline V gene are DFQATT and SNEGSKA (reference sequence). In DNA, the CDR3 is TGCAGTGCTAGTGTGCCCGGGAATTCACCCCTCCGCTTT. Translation: CSASVPGNSPLRF.